The 16 T cell receptor beta chains presented below share a single source sample, sequenced in a study of blood T cells in healthy people across ages. A second PCR of roughly 6 to 12 cycles used a sample-barcoded 5' primer and a J-beta primer mix. MiXCR, applied by TCRdb to the 5' RACE reads, yields one record per CDR3 protein. Of approximately 1,700,000 distinct CDR3 sequences listed, approximately 39% were seen once; the top ten hold more than 20%. What was sequenced was blood. These receptors all stem from a human donor in good health.

The V gene is TRBV20-1, the J gene TRBJ2-1, with D perhaps matching TRBD2 (7 bases). Trimming removed 0 bases from V and 6 bases from J, with 9 bases in between. Germline CDR1 and CDR2: DFQATT and SNEGSKA (reference sequence). This CDR3 is built from 13 residues. CDR3 region: CSAREGGGNEQFF. The DNA for the CDR3 is TGCAGTGCTAGAGAGGGAGGGGGCAATGAGCAGTTCTTC.

This clonotype was observed a few times. The chain joins TRBV28 to TRBJ1-2; D is unclear. With 2 bases removed from V and 7 bases from J, the gap between germline ends came to 11 bases. Germline V gives CDR1 MDHEN, CDR2 SYDVKM. The CDR3 is made up of 13 amino acids. The CDR3 region has the DNA TGTGCCAGCAGTTTAGGTGTTCCCCGTGGCTACACCTTC. This sequence encodes CASSLGVPRGYTF.

The gene calls are TRBV7-9 and TRBJ2-1; D gene ambiguous. In germline, CDR1 is SEHNR, CDR2 FQNEAQ (reference sequence). The CDR3 totals 14 residues. Trimming pared 4 bases from V and 6 bases from J, leaving 13 bases between. CDR3 DNA sequence: TGTGCCAGCAGCTCAAAGGGCCTGACCAATGAGCAGTTCTTC. This gives the protein CASSSKGLTNEQFF.

Only a few counts were recorded for this clonotype. This chain links TRBV7-2 with TRBJ1-5; D not certain. Per germline, CDR1 SGHTA and CDR2 FQGNSA. The CDR3 covers 16 residues. V lost 3 bases to trimming and J lost 2 bases, with 14 bases between them. CDR3 sequence: CASSLNGVTGNQPQHF. The CDR3 nucleotides read TGTGCCAGCAGCTTGAACGGGGTCACAGGCAATCAGCCCCAGCATTTT.

The chain recombines TRBV29-1 with TRBJ2-3; D is ambiguous. V lost 0 bases and J lost 6, with 7 bases in between. The germline V gene has CDR1 SQVTM and CDR2 ANQGSEA. The CDR3 is made up of 12 amino acids. CDR3 protein: CSVEDSDDTQYF. The CDR3 DNA is TGCAGCGTTGAAGACAGTGATGATACGCAGTATTTT.

CDR3 nucleotides: TGCAGTGTTAGGAATTACAGGGGGTCTATTTTAGCCTATGGCTACACCTTC. Protein: CSVRNYRGSILAYGYTF. This chain links TRBV20-1 with TRBJ1-2, with 8 bases aligning to TRBD1. The CDR3 extends over 17 amino acids. The V segment lost 7 bases and the J segment 4 bases; nucleotides outside the gene matches: 20. Germline CDR1 is DFQATT and CDR2 is SNEGSKA (reference sequence).

The rearrangement links TRBV5-1 to TRBJ2-3; the D gene is possibly TRBD2 (5 bases). The CDR3 length is 14 residues. CDR1 is SGHRS, CDR2 YFSETQ, per germline. V lost 0 bases to trimming and J lost 7 bases, with 12 bases between them. CDR3 protein: CASSLVRGRNTQYF. DNA of the CDR3: TGCGCCAGCAGCTTGGTTCGGGGAAGGAATACGCAGTATTTT.

The rearrangement joins TRBV12-3 or TRBV12-4 to TRBJ2-3, with D hard to call. The CDR3 runs to 15 residues. The V gene lost 6 bases and the J gene lost 4 bases, with 17 bases spanning the gap. The CDR3 DNA reads as TGTGCCAGCAGCGGCCAACGGCTAAGCGCAGATACGCAGTATTTT. This translates into CASSGQRLSADTQYF.

The J gene is TRBJ2-5, the V gene TRBV7-9; either TRBD1 or TRBD2 may fit D (5 bases each). Per germline, CDR1 SEHNR and CDR2 FQNEAQ (reference sequence). The CDR3 has 15 residues. V was pared by 7 bases and J by 5 bases, with 20 bases between. CDR3 bases: TGTGCCAGCACCCGGTATGGGACCGAGAGGGAGACCCAGTACTTC. Protein product: CASTRYGTERETQYF.

This clonotype was detected only a few times. V is TRBV12-3 or TRBV12-4 and J is TRBJ2-3; no clear D gene. V dropped 6 bases and J dropped 4 bases, with 8 bases sitting between them. The length of the CDR3 is 12 residues. CDR3 DNA: TGTGCCAGCAGGGAAACGGCAGATACGCAGTATTTT. This gives the protein CASRETADTQYF.

Of note for this clonotype: The junction departs from germline at one end; a sequencing error may be responsible. The J gene is TRBJ2-4, the V gene TRBV7-2; D unclear. The germline V gene encodes CDR1 SGHTA and CDR2 FQGNSA. The CDR3 covers 11 residues. CDR3 nucleotide sequence: TGTGCCGGCAGCTTAGCCGGTGAGCAGTACTTC. Its translation: CAGSLAGEQYF.

V gene TRBV2 combines with J gene TRBJ2-1; 7 positions agree with TRBD2. Looked up from germline, CDR1 is SNHLY and CDR2 is FYNNEI. The CDR3 contains 18 residues. V shed 2 bases, J shed 0 bases, and the junction held 10 bases outside the gene matches. The CDR3 protein is CASSEWGGYTSSYNEQFF. The CDR3, as DNA: TGTGCCAGCAGTGAATGGGGGGGATACACGAGCTCCTACAATGAGCAGTTCTTC.

The sample holds many counts of this clonotype. CDR3 region: CSATRTVQETQYF. In DNA, the CDR3 is TGCAGTGCTACCAGGACAGTCCAAGAGACCCAGTACTTC. This chain joins TRBV20-1 and TRBJ2-5, with a tentative D call TRBD1 (6 bases). CDR1 and CDR2 from the germline V gene are DFQATT and SNEGSKA (reference sequence). V lost 4 bases, J lost 1 base, and 10 bases lay in between. The CDR3 has 13 residues.

This clonotype was seen a few times. V gene TRBV20-1 combines with J gene TRBJ2-7, with a tentative D call TRBD1 (5 bases). The CDR3 runs 14 residues. V was pared by 0 bases and J by 6 bases, with 15 bases between. Germline V gives CDR1 DFQATT, CDR2 SNEGSKA (reference sequence). CDR3 nucleotides: TGCAGTGCTAGAGATGGTCGCCAGGGCGTCGAGCAGTACTTC. Protein product: CSARDGRQGVEQYF.

The chain couples TRBV7-9 to TRBJ2-4, with D possibly matching TRBD1 (7 bases). Trimming cost V 2 bases and J 2 bases, with 16 bases left between them. Germline CDR1 reads SEHNR; CDR2 reads FQNEAQ (reference sequence). The CDR3 is 17 residues long. CDR3 sequence: CASSLRQGGGTKNIQYF. CDR3 coding DNA: TGTGCCAGCAGCTTACGCCAGGGGGGCGGAACCAAAAACATTCAGTACTTC. The full variable domain, in which reference TRBV7-9 and TRBJ2-4 provide the parts outside the CDR3, is DTGVSQNPRHKITKRGQNVTFRCDPISEHNRLYWYRQTLGQGPEFLTYFQNEAQLEKSRLLSDRFSAERPKGSFSTLEIQRTEQGDSAMYLCASSLRQGGGTKNIQYFGAGTRLSVL.

This clonotype has just a few counts. This sequence joins TRBV12-3 or TRBV12-4 and TRBJ2-5, with a tentative D call TRBD2 (6 bases). CDR3 length: 13 residues. Trimming cost V 8 bases and J 8 bases, with 18 bases left between them. The CDR3 loop is CASGGTGMRTQYF. In nucleotides, the CDR3 is TGTGCCAGCGGGGGGACTGGGATGAGAACCCAGTACTTC.